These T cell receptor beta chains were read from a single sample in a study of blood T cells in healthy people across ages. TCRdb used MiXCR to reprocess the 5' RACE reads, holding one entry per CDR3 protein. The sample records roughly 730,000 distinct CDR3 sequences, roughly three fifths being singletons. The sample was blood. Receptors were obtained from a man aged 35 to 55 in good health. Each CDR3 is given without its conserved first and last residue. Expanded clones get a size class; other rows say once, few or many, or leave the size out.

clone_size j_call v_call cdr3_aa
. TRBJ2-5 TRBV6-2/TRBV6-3 ASSVGHQLETQY
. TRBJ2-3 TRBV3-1 ASSHNAGGSTDTQY
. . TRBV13 ASSRRTENEQY
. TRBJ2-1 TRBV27 ASSLQWTSFNEQF
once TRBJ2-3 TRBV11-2 ASSPEGPWDTQY
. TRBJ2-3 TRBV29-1 SVKDSRRTDTQY
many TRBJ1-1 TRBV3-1 ASSQAPTGNTEAF
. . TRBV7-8 ASSQGTSSPYEQY
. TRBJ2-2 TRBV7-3 ASSLIGVAGDTGELF
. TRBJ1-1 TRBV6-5 ASSYVDGTGVTEAF
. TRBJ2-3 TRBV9 ASSVDPPGGLTDTQY
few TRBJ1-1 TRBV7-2 ASSWTGYLIEAF
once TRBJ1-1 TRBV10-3 AISENRGQTEAF
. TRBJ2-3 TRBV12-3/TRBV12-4 ASSLRGAGTDTQY
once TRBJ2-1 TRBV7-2 ASSLGRYYNEQF
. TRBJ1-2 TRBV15 ATSPGQGACGYT
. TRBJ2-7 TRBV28 ASSGGQSSYEQY
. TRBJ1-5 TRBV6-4 ASSGGVSSNQPQH
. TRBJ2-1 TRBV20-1 SASIAGVYNEQF
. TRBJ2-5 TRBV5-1 ASSEGLKRETQY
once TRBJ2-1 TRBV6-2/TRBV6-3 ASSPTGLAGVDEQF
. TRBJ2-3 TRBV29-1 SVGTVLTDTQY
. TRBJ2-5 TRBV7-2 ASSLASGGTKETQY
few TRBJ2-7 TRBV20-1 SARDLTFGYEQY